Here is one TCR beta chain with its context. The antigen is unknown. This sample is drawn from a study of regulatory T cells in long-lasting Graves disease. Overall study findings and caveats: Exclusively peripheral blood, rather than thyroid tissue, was studied.

The V gene's germline CDR1 is GTSNPN and CDR2 SVGIG (reference sequence). This CDR3 has 12 amino acids. V was shortened by 7 bases and J by 7 bases, with 16 bases between the two germline ends. Time point defined: newly diagnosed GD, antithyroid drugs for less than 3 months. Extracted PBMC RNA gave rise to the TCR library. Arm-PCR with iRepertoire HTBI primers amplified the CDR3 regions for these TCR beta libraries. TCRdb passed the multiplex PCR reads through MiXCR, listing each CDR3 protein once. The sample shows about 560,000 distinct CDR3 sequences, about 16% of them seen only once. The same sample was also studied in work on T cells in Graves' hyperthyroidism and ophthalmopathy. As that report states: Clonotypes that were expanded in thyroid above 0.001 mostly appeared in blood too.

The TCR originated in a man in his late teens or twenties with Graves disease. Sequencing used peripheral blood mononuclear cells (PBMCs), obtained at new diagnosis, from a patient treated with antithyroid drugs. The gene calls are TRBV30 and TRBJ1-1; D may be TRBD1 (5 bases). The CDR3 region is CASGRGRGEAFF. The CDR3 region has the DNA TGTGCCTCAGGGAGGGGAAGGGGTGAAGCTTTCTTT.